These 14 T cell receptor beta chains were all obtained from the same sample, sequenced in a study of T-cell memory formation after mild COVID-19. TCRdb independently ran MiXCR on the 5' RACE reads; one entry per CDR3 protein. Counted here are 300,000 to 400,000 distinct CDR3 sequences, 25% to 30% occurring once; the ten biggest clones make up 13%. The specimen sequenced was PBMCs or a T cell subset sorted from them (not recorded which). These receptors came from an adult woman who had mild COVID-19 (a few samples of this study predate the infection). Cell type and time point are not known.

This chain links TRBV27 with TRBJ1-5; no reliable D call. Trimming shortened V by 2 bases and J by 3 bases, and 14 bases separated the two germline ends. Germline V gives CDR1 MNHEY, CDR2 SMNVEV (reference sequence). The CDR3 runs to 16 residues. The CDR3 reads CASSLMGAGINQPQHF. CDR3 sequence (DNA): TGTGCCAGCAGTTTAATGGGAGCTGGGATCAATCAGCCCCAGCATTTT.

This CDR3 is CASSRVREGLETQYF. CDR3 sequence (DNA): TGTGCCAGCAGCCGGGTCCGGGAAGGGTTGGAGACCCAGTACTTC. The V gene is TRBV7-9, the J gene TRBJ2-5, with a possible D match to TRBD2 (5 bases). Per germline, CDR1 SEHNR and CDR2 FQNEAQ (reference sequence). The CDR3 covers 15 residues. V was shortened by 5 bases and J by 5 bases, with 18 bases between the two germline ends. Variable domain in full (rest from reference TRBV7-9 and TRBJ2-5): DTGVSQNPRHKITKRGQNVTFRCDPISEHNRLYWYRQTLGQGPEFLTYFQNEAQLEKSRLLSDRFSAERPKGSFSTLEIQRTEQGDSAMYLCASSRVREGLETQYFGPGTRLLVL.

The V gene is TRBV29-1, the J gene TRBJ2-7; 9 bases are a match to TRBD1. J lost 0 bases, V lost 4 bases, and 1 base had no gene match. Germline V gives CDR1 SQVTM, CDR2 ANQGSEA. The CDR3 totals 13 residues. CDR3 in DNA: TGCAGCGTTGGGGACAGGGTCTCCTACGAGCAGTACTTC. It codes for CSVGDRVSYEQYF.

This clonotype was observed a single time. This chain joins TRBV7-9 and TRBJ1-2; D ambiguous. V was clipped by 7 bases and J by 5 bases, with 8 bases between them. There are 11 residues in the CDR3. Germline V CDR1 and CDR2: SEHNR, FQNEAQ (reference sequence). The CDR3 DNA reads TGTGCCAGCACCTCTGGGTATGGCTACACCTTC. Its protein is CASTSGYGYTF.

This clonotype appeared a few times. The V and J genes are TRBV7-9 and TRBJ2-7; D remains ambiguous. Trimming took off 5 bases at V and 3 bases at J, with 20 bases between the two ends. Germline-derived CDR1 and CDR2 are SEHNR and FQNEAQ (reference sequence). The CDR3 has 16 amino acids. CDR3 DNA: TGTGCCAGCAGCCCCTCAGCTTCGGTAGCAGGCTACGAGCAGTACTTC. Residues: CASSPSASVAGYEQYF.

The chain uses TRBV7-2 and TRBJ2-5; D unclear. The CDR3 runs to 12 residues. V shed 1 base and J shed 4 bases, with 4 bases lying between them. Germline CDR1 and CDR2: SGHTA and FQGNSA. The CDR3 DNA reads TGTGCCAGCAGCTTAGTCCCAGAGACCCAGTACTTC. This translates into CASSLVPETQYF.

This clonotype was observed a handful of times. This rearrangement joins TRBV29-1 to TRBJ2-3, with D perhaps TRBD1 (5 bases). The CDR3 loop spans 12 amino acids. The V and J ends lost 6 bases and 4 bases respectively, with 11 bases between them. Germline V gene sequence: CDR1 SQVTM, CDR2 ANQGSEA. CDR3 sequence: CSVGVTADTQYF. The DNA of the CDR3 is TGCAGCGTAGGGGTGACAGCAGATACGCAGTATTTT.

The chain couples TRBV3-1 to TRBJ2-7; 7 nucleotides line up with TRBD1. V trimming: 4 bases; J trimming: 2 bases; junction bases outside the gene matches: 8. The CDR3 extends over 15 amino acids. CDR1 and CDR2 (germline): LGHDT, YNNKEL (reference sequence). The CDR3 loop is CASSPRTGVPYEQYF. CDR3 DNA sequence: TGTGCCAGCAGCCCCCGGACAGGCGTCCCCTACGAGCAGTACTTC.

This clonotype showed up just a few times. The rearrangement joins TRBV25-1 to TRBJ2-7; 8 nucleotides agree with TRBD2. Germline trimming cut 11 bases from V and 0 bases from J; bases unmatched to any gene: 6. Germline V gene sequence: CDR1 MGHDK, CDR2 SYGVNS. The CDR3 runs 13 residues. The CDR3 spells CASRGAASYEQYF. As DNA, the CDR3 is TGTGCCTCGCGGGGGGCTGCCTCCTACGAGCAGTACTTC.

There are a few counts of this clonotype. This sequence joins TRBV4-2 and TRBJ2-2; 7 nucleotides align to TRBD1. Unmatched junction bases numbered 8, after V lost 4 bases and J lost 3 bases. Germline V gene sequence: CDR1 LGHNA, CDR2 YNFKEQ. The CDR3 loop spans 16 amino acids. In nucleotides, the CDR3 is TGTGCCAGCAGCCCAAAAACAGGGGTCTACACCGGGGAGCTGTTTTTT. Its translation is CASSPKTGVYTGELFF.

CDR3 protein: CASSQTYRGTEAFF. The CDR3 DNA reads as TGTGCCAGTAGCCAAACCTACAGGGGCACTGAAGCTTTCTTT. This chain joins TRBV19 and TRBJ1-1, with 7 bases aligning to TRBD1. Germline CDR1 reads LNHDA; CDR2 reads SQIVND (reference sequence). The V gene end was trimmed by 6 bases and the J gene end by 4 bases; junction bases not matched to a gene: 8. The CDR3 is made up of 14 amino acids.

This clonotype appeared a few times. CDR3 DNA sequence: TGTGCCAGCTCCGTGTGGGATACGCAGTATTTT. This encodes CASSVWDTQYF. The chain joins TRBV12-3 or TRBV12-4 to TRBJ2-3, with D unresolved. Trimming removed 8 bases at V and 6 bases at J, with 9 bases between. This CDR3 is built from 11 residues.

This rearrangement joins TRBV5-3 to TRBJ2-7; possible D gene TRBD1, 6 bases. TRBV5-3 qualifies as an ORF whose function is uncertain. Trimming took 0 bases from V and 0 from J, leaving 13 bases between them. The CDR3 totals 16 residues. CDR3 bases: TGTGCCAGAAGCTTGGTAACGGACAGTCACTCCTACGAGCAGTACTTC. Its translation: CARSLVTDSHSYEQYF.

CDR3 bases: TGTGCCAGCAGCCAGTTGAACTGGGGCATCATTTCGGATACGCAGTATTTT. This translates into CASSQLNWGIISDTQYF. V gene TRBV3-1 combines with J gene TRBJ2-3; D possibly corresponds to TRBD1 (5 bases). The CDR3 is 17 amino acids. The V and J ends lost 3 bases and 6 bases respectively, with 22 bases between them. Germline loops: CDR1 LGHDT, CDR2 YNNKEL (reference sequence).